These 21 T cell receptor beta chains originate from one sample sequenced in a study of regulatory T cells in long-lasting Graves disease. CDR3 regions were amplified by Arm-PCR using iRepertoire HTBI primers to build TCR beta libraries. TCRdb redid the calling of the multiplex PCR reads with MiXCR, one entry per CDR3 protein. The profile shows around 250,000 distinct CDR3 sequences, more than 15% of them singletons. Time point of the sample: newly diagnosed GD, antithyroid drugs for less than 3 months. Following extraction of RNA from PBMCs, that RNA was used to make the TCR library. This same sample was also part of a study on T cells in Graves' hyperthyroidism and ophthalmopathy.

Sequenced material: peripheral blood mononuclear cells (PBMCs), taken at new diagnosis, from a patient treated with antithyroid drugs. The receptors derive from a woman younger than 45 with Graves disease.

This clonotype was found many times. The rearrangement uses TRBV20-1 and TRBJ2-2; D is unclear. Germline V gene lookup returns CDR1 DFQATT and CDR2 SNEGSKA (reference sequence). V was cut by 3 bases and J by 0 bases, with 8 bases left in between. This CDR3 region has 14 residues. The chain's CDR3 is CSASRSANTGELFF. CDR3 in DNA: TGCAGTGCTAGCCGATCCGCGAACACCGGGGAGCTGTTTTTT.

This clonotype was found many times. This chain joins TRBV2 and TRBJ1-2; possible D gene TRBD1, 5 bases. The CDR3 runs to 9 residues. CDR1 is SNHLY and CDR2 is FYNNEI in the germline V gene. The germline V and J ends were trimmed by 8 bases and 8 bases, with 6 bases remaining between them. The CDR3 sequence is CASGGGYTF. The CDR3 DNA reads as TGTGCCAGCGGGGGGGGCTACACCTTC.

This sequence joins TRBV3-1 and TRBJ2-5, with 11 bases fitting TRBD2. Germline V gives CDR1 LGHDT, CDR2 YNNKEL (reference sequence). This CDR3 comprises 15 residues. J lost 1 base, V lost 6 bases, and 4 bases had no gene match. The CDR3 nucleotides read TGTGCCAGCAGACTAGCGGGGGCCTCCCAAGAGACCCAGTACTTC. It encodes CASRLAGASQETQYF.

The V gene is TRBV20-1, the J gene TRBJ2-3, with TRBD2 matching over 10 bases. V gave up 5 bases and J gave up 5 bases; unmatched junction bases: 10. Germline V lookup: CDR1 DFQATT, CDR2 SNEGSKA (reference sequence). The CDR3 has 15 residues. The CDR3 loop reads CSAASGGVILDTQYF. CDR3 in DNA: TGCAGTGCTGCCAGCGGGGGGGTGATATTAGATACGCAGTATTTT.

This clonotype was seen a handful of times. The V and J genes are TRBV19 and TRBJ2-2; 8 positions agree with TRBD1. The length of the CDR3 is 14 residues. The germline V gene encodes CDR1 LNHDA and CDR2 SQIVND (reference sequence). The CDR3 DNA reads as TGTGCGGTACTGGACAGGGCAAACACCGGGGAGCTGTTTTTT. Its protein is CAVLDRANTGELFF.

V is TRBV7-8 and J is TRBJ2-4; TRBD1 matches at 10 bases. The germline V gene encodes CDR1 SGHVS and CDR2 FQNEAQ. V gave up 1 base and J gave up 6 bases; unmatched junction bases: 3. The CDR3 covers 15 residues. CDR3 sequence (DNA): TGTGCCAGCAGCTTAGGGACAGGGGGTTCAAACATTCAGTACTTC. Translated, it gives CASSLGTGGSNIQYF.

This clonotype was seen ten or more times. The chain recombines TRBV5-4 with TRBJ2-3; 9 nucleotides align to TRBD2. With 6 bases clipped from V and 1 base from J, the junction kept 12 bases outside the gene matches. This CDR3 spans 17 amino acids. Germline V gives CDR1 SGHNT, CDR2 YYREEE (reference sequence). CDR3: CASNEKGRGGGTDTQYF. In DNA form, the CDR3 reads TGTGCCAGCAATGAAAAGGGGCGGGGGGGCGGCACAGATACGCAGTATTTT.

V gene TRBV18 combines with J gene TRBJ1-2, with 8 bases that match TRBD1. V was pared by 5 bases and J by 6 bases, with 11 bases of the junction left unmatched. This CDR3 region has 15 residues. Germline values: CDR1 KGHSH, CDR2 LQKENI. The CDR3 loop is CASSTQGQGGDGYTF. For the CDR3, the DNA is TGTGCCAGCTCAACCCAAGGACAGGGAGGTGATGGCTACACCTTC.

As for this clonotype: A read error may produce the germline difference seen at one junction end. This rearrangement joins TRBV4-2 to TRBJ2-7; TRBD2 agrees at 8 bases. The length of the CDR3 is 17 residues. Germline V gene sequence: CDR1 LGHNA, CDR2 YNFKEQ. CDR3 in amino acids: CASSLAPIAGTPYERYF. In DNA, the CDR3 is TGTGCCAGCAGCTTAGCCCCTATAGCGGGGACGCCCTACGAGCGGTACTTC.

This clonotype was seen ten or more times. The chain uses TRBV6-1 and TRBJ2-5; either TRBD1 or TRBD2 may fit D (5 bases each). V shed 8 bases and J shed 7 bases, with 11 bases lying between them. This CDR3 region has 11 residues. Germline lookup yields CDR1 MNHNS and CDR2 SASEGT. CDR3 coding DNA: TGTGCCAGCGGGTGGGACGGGACCCAGTACTTC. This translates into CASGWDGTQYF.

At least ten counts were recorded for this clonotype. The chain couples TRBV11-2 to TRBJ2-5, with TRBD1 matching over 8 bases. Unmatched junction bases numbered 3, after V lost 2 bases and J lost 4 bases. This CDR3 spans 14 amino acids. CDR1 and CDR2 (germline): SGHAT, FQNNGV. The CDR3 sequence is CASSLRTGRETQYF. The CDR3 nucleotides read TGTGCCAGCAGCTTACGGACAGGGAGAGAGACCCAGTACTTC.

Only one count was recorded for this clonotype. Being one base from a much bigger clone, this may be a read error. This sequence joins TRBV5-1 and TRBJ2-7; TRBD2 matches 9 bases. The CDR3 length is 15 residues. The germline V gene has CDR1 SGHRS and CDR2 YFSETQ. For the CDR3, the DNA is TGCGCCAGCGGCTTGGCGGCTAGCGGGGTCTACGAGCAGTACTTC. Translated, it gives CASGLAASGVYEQYF.

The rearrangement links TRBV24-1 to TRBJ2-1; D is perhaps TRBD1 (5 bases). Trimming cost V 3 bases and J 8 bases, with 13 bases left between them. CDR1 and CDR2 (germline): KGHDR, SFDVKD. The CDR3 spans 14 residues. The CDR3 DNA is TGTGCCACCAGTGATGCCGACAGCCTGGATGAGCAGTTCTTC. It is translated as CATSDADSLDEQFF.

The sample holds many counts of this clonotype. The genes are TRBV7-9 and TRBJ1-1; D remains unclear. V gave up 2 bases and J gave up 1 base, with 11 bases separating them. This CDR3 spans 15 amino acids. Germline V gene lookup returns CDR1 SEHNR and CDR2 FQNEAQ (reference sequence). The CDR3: CASSLIREKNTEAFF. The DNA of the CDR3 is TGTGCCAGCAGCTTAATCCGGGAAAAGAACACTGAAGCTTTCTTT. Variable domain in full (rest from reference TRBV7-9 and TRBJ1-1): DTGVSQNPRHKITKRGQNVTFRCDPISEHNRLYWYRQTLGQGPEFLTYFQNEAQLEKSRLLSDRFSAERPKGSFSTLEIQRTEQGDSAMYLCASSLIREKNTEAFFGQGTRLTVV.

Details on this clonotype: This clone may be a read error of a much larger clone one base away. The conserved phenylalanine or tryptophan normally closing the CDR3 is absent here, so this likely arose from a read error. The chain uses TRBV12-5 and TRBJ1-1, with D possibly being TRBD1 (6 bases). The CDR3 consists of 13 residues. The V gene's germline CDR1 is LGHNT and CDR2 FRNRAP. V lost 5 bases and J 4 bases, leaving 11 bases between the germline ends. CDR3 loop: CASGTGWGTEAFL. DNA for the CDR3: TGTGCTAGTGGTACAGGGTGGGGCACTGAAGCTTTCCTT.

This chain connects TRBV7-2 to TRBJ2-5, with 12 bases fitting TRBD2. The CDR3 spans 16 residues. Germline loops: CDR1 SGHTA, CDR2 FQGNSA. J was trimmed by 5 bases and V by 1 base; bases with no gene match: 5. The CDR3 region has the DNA TGTGCCAGCAGCTTAGGAGCTAGCGGGGGGGCCGAGACCCAGTACTTC. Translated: CASSLGASGGAETQYF.

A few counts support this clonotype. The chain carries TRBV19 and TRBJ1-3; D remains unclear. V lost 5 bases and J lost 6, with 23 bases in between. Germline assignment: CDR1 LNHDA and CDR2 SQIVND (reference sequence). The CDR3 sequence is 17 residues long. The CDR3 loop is CASSPYKRRLGENTIYF. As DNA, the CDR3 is TGTGCCAGTAGTCCTTACAAGAGACGACTCGGTGAAAACACCATATATTTT.

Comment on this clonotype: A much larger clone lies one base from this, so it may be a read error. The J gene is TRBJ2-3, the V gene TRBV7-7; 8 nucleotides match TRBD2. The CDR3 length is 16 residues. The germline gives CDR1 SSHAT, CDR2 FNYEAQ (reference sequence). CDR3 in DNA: TGTGCTGGCAGCTTAGTTCCAGCGGGGGAAGGGGATACGCAGTATTTT. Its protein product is CAGSLVPAGEGDTQYF.

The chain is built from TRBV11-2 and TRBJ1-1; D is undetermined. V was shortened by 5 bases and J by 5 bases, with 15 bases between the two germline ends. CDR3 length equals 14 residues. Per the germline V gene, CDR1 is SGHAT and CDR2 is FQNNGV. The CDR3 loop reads CASSKSSFRTEAFF. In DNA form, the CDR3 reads TGTGCCAGCAGCAAATCGAGTTTCCGTACTGAAGCTTTCTTT. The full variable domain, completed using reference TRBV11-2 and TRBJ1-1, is EAGVAQSPRYKIIEKRQSVAFWCNPISGHATLYWYQQILGQGPKLLIQFQNNGVVDDSQLPKDRFSAERLKGVDSTLKIQPAKLEDSAVYLCASSKSSFRTEAFFGQGTRLTVV.

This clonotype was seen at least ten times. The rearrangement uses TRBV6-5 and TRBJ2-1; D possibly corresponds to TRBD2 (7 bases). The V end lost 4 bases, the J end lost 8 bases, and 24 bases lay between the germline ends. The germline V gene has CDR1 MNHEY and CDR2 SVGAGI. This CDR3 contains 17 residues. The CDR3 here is CASSSRGGGAFSDEQFF. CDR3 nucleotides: TGTGCCAGCAGTTCCCGGGGAGGGGGGGCGTTTTCAGATGAGCAGTTCTTC.

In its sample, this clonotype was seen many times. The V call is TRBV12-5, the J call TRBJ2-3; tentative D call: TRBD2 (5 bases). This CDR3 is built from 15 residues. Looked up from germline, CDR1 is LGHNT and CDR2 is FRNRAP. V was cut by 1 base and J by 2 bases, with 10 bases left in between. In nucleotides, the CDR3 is TGTGCTAGTGGTTTGGACGGACTTCCCACAGATACGCAGTATTTT. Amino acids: CASGLDGLPTDTQYF.